This T cell receptor (beta chain) was recovered during a study of shared clonotypes between healthy human individuals. Turning to the study itself: Used for every donor were three CD4 naive, three CD4 memory, two CD8 naive and one CD8 memory plate. Study observations and caveats: About 5.2% was the fraction of naive CD4 clonotypes found shared across several donors. Estimated richness was generally greater in naive than memory subsets.

Worth noting for this clone: Antigen specificity is unknown.

V lost 5 bases and J lost 6, with 22 bases in between. CDR1 is SQVTM and CDR2 is ANQGSEA in the germline V gene. This CDR3 is 16 amino acids long. The naive CD8 subset, CD45RO-negative cells positively selected for CCR7, excluded terminally differentiated effector memory CD45RA+ cells. Authors' data handling: ImmunoSEQ junction-only sequences lacked quality scores, so their filtering differed. The method was immunoSEQ multiplex PCR; TCRdb's version includes in-frame clones alone and lacks a portion of them. V and J calls and clone size are given by that table; D and trimming were obtained from the DNA. In the table there are some 2,100,000 clones, 85% to 95% of which are singletons.

The sample taken for sequencing was naive CD8+ T cells from PBMCs. The clonotype originates from a man younger than 35 in good health. Some clones in this sample may be carry-over from other donors' samples. The chain has TRBV29-1 and TRBJ2-2, with D maybe TRBD1 (6 bases). Here the CDR3 reads CSVTSRFTGSPGELFF. In DNA form, the CDR3 reads TGCAGCGTTACTTCTAGGTTCACAGGGTCTCCCGGGGAGCTGTTTTTT.